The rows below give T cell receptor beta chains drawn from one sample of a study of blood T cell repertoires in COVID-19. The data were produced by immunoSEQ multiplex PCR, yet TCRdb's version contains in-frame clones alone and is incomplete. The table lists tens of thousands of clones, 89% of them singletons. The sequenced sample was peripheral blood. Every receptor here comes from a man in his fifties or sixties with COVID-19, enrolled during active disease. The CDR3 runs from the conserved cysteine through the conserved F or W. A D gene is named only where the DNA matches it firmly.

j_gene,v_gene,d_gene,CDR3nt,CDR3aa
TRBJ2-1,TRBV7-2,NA,TGTGCCAGCAGCTTTGACAGCACCAATGAGCAGTTCTTC,CASSFDSTNEQFF
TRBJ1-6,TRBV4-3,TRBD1,TGCGCCAGCAGCTTTGGGACAGCGGGAGGCGTAGGTAATTCACCCCTCCACTTT,CASSFGTAGGVGNSPLHF
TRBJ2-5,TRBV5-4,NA,TGTGCCAGCAGCCCACGACTGGCGGGGTACCAAGAGACCCAGTACTTC,CASSPRLAGYQETQYF
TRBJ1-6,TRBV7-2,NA,TGTGCCAGCAGCTTAGTGGGGGGGGCCTATAATTCACCCCTCCACTTT,CASSLVGGAYNSPLHF
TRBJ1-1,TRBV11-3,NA,TGTGCCAGCAGCTCCGGGGGGTCAAACGGGGCTTTCTTT,CASSSGGSNGAFF
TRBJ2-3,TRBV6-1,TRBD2,TGTGCCAGCAGTGAACGGCGGGGGGGCCCAGATACGCAGTATTTT,CASSERRGGPDTQYF
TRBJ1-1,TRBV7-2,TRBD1,TGTGCCAGCAGCTCTGGGACAGGGGCGAACACTGAAGCTTTCTTT,CASSSGTGANTEAFF
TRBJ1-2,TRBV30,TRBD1,TGTGCCTGGGGAAACAGGGGAACTATGGGCTACACCTTC,CAWGNRGTMGYTF
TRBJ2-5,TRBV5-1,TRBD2,TGCGCCAGCAGCTTGGAGCCTAGCGGGGGGGCAGAGACCCAGTACTTC,CASSLEPSGGAETQYF
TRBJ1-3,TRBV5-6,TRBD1,TGTGCCAGCAGCAGGGGGCTACAGAGCTCTGGAAACACCATATATTTT,CASSRGLQSSGNTIYF
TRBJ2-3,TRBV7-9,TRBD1,TGTGCCAGCAGCTTAGGTTCAGGGGGTTGGACAGATACGCAGTATTTT,CASSLGSGGWTDTQYF